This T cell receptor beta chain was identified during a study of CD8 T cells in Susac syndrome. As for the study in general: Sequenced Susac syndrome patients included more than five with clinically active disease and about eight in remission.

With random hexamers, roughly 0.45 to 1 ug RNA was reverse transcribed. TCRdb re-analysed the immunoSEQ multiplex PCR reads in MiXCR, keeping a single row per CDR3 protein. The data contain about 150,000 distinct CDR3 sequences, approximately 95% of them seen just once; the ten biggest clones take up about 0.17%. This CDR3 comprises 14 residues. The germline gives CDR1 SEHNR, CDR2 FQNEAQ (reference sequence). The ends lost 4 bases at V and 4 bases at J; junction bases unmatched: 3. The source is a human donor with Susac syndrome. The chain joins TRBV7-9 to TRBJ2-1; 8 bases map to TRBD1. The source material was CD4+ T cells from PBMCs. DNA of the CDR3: TGTGCCAGCAGCTGGGGACAGGATTACAATGAGCAGTTCTTC. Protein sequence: CASSWGQDYNEQFF.